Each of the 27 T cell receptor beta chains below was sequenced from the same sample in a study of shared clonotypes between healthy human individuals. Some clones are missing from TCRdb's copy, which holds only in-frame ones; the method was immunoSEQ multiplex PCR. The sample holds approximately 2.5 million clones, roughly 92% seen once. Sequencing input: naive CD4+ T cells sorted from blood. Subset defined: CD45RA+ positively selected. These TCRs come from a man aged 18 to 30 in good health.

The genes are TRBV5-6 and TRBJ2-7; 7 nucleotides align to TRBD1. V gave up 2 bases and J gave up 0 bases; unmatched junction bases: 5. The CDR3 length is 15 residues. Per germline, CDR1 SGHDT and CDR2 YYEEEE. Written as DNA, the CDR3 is TGTGCCAGCAGCTTCCGACAGGGCGGCTCCTACGAGCAGTACTTC. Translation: CASSFRQGGSYEQYF. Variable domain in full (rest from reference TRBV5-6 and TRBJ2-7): DAGVTQSPTHLIKTRGQQVTLRCSPKSGHDTVSWYQQALGQGPQFIFQYYEEEERQRGNFPDRFSGHQFPNYSSELNVNALLLGDSALYLCASSFRQGGSYEQYFGPGTRLTVT.

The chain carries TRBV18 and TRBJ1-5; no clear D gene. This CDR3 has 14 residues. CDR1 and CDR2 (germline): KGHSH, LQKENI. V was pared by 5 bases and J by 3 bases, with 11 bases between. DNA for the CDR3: TGTGCCAGCTCAAGGGAGTACGACAATCAGCCCCAGCATTTT. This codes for CASSREYDNQPQHF.

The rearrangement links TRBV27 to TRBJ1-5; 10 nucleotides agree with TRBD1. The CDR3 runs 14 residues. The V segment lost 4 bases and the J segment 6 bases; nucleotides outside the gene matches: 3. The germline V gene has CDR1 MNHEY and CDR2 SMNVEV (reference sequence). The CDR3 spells CASSSDRGGQPQHF. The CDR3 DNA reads TGTGCCAGCAGTTCGGACAGGGGGGGTCAGCCCCAGCATTTT.

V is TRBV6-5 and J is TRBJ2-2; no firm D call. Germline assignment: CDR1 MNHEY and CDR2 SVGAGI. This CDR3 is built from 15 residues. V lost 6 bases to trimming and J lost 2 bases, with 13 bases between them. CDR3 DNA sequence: TGTGCCAGCAGCCACCTTGGGTCTAACACCGGGGAGCTGTTTTTT. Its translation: CASSHLGSNTGELFF.

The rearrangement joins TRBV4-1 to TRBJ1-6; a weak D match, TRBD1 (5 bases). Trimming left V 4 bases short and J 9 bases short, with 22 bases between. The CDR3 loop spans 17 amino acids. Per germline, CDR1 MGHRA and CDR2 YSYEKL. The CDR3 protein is CASSPLESGDFSSPLHF. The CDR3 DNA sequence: TGCGCCAGCAGCCCGCTCGAATCCGGGGACTTTAGTTCACCCCTCCACTTT.

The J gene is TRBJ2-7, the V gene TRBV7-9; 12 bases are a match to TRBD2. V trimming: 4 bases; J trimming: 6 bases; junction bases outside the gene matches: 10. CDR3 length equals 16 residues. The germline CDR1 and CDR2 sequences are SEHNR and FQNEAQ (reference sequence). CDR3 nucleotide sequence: TGTGCCAGCAGCTGGCTGGGACTAGCGGGTGAAACCGAGCAGTACTTC. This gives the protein CASSWLGLAGETEQYF.

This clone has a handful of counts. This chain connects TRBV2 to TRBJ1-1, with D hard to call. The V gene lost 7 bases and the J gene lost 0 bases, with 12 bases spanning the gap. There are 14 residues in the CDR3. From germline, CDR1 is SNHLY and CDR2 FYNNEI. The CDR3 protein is CASMAESLNTEAFF. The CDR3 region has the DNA TGTGCCAGCATGGCAGAGTCTCTGAACACTGAAGCTTTCTTT.

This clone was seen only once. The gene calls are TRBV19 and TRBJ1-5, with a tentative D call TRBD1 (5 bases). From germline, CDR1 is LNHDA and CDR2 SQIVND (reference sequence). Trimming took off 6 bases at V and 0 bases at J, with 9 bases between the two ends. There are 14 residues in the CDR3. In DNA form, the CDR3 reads TGTGCCAGTAGCCCCAGGGATAGCAATCAGCCCCAGCATTTT. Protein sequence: CASSPRDSNQPQHF.

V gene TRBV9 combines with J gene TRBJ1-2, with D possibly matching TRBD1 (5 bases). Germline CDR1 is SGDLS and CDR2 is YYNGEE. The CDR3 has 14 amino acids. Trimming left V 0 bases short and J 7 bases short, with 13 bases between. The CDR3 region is CASSVAVGAGGYTF. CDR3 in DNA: TGTGCCAGCAGCGTAGCAGTAGGGGCGGGTGGCTACACCTTC.

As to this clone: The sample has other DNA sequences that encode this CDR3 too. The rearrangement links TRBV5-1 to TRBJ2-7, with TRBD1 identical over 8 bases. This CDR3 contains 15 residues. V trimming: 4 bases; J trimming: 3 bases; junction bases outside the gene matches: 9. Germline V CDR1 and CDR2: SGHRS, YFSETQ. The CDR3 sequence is CASSLAPGTGYEQYF. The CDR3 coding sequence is TGCGCCAGCAGCCTCGCCCCCGGGACAGGCTACGAGCAGTACTTC.

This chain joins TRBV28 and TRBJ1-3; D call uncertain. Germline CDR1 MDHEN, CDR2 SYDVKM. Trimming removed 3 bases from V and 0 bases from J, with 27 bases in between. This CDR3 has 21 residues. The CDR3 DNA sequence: TGTGCCAGCAGTTTGCTATACAACAAAAATCTAGGAGGGATCTCTGGAAACACCATATATTTT. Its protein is CASSLLYNKNLGGISGNTIYF. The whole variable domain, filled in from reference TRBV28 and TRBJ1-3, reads DVKVTQSSRYLVKRTGEKVFLECVQDMDHENMFWYRQDPGLGLRLIYFSYDVKMKEKGDIPEGYSVSREKKERFSLILESASTNQTSMYLCASSLLYNKNLGGISGNTIYFGEGSWLTVV.

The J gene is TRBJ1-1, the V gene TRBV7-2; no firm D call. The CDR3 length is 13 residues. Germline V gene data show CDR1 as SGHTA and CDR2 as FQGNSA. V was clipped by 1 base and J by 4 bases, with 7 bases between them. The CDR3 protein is CASSLGQLTEAFF. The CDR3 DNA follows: TGTGCCAGCAGCTTAGGCCAGCTCACTGAAGCTTTCTTT.

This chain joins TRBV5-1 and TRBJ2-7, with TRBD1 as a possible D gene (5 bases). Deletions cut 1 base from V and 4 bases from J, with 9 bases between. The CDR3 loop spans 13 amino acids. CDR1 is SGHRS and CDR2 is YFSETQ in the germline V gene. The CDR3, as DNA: TGCGCCAGCAGCTTGATTCAGGGTTACGAGCAGTACTTC. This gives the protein CASSLIQGYEQYF.

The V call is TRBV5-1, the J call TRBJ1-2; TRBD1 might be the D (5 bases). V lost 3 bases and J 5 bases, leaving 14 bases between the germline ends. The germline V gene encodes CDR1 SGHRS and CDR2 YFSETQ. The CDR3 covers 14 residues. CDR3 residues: CASSSAQGEYGYTF. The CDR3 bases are TGCGCCAGCAGCTCCGCGCAGGGTGAATATGGCTACACCTTC.

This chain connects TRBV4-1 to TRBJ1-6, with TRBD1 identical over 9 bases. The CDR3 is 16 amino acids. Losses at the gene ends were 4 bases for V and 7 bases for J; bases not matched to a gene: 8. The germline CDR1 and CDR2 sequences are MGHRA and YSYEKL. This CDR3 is CASSPTGDRENSPLHF. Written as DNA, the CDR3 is TGCGCCAGCAGCCCAACCGGGGACAGGGAGAATTCACCCCTCCACTTT.

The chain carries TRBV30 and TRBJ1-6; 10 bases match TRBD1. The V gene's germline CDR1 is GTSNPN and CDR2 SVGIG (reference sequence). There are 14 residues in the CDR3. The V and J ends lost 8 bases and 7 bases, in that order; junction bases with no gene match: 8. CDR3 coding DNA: TGTGCCCATGACAGGGGGCAGGGAAATTCACCCCTCCACTTT. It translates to CAHDRGQGNSPLHF. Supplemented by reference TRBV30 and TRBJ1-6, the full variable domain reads SQTIHQWPATLVQPVGSPLSLECTVEGTSNPNLYWYRQAAGRGLQLLFYSVGIGQISSEVPQNLSASRPQDRQFILSSKKLLLSDSGFYLCAHDRGQGNSPLHFGNGTRLTVT.

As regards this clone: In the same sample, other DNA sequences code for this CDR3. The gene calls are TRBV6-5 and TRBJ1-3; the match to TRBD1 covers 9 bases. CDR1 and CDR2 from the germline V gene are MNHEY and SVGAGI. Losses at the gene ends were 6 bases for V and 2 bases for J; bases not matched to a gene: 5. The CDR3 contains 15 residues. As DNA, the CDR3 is TGTGCCAGCAGCCGAGGGACAGGGACTGGAAACACCATATATTTT. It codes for CASSRGTGTGNTIYF.

CDR3 bases: TGTGCCAGCAGCTTGGGACATCCGGACTATGGCTACACCTTC. Protein: CASSLGHPDYGYTF. This rearrangement joins TRBV7-9 to TRBJ1-2, with D possibly TRBD1 on 6 matching bases. With 3 bases removed from V and 3 bases from J, the gap between germline ends came to 11 bases. Germline V gives CDR1 SEHNR, CDR2 FQNEAQ (reference sequence). The CDR3 runs 14 residues.

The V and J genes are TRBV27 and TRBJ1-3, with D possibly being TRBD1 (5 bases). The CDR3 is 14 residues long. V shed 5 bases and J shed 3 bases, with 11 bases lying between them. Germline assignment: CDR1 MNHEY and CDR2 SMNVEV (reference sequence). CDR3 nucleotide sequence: TGTGCCAGCAGTCCCGGGACCCTTGGAAACACCATATATTTT. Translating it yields CASSPGTLGNTIYF.

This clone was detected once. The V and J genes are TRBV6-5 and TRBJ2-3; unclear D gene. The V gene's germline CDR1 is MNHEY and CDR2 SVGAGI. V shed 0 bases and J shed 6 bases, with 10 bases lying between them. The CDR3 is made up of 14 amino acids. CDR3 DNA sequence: TGTGCCAGCAGTTACTCGCTCGCTCGGGATACGCAGTATTTT. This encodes CASSYSLARDTQYF.

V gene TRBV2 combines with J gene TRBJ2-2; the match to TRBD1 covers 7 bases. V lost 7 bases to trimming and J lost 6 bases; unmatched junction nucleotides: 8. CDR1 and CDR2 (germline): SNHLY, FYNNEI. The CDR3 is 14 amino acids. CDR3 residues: CASTMTGLAGELFF. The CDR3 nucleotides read TGTGCCAGCACCATGACAGGGCTGGCCGGGGAGCTGTTTTTT.

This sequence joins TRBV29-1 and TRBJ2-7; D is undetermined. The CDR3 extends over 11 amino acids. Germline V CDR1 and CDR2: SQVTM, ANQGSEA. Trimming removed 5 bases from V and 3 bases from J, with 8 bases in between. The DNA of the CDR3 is TGCAGCGTTCACACAGACTACGAGCAGTACTTC. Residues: CSVHTDYEQYF.

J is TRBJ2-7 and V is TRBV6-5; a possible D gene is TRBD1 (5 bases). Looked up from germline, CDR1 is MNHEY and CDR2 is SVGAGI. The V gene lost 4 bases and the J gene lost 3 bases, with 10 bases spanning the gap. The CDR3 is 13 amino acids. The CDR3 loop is CASSSLDSYEQYF. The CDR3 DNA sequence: TGTGCCAGCAGTTCCCTCGACAGCTACGAGCAGTACTTC.

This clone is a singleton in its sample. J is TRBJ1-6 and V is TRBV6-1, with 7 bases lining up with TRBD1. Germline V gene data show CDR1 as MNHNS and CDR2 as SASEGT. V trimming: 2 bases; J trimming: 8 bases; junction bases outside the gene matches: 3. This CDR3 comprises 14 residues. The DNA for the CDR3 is TGTGCCAGCAGTGAAAAGACAGGGCATTCACCCCTCCACTTT. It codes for CASSEKTGHSPLHF.

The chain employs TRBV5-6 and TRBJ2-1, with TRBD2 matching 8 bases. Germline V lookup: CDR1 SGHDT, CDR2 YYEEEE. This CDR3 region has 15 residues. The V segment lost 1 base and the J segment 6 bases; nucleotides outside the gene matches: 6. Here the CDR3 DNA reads TGTGCCAGCAGCTTGTTCAGCGGGGGACCCAATGAGCAGTTCTTC. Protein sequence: CASSLFSGGPNEQFF.

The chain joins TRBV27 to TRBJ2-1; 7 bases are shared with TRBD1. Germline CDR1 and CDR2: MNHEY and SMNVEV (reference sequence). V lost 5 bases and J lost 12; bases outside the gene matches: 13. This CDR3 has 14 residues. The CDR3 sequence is CASSPPPTGQVQFF. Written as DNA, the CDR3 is TGTGCCAGCAGTCCCCCCCCGACAGGGCAGGTGCAGTTCTTC.

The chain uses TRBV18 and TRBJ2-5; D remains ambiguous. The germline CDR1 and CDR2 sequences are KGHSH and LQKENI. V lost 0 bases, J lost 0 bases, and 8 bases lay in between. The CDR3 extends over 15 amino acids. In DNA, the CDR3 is TGTGCCAGCTCACCACCTGGCAGAGACCAAGAGACCCAGTACTTC. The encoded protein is CASSPPGRDQETQYF.